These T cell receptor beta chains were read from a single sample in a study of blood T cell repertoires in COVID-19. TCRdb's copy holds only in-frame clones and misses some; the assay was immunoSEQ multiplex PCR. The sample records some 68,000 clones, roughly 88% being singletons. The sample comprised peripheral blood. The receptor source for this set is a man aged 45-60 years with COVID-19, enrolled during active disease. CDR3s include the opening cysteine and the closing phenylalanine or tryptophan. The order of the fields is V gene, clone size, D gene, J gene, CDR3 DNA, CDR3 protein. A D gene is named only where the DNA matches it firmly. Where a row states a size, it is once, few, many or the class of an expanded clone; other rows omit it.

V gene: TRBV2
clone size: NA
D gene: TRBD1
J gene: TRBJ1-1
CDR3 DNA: TGTGCCAGCATAAGGCCCGACAGGGCTTCAAACACTGAAGCTTTCTTT
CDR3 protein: CASIRPDRASNTEAFF

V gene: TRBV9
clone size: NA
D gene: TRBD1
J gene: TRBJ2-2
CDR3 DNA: TGTGCCAGCAGCGCCTTAGGACAGGGGGCGACCGGGGAGCTGTTTTTT
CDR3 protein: CASSALGQGATGELFF

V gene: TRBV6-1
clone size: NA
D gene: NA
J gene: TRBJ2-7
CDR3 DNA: TGTGCCAGCAGTGAGGCCGACTCTCAATCCTACGAGCAGTACTTC
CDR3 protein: CASSEADSQSYEQYF

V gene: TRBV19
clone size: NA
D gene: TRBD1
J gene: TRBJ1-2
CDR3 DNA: TGTGCCAGTAGTGCAGACAGGGTTGGCTACACCTTC
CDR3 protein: CASSADRVGYTF

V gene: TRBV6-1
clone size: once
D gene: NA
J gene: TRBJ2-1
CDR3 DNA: TGTGCCAGCAGTGTTAGCACCGGGAATGAGCAGTTCTTC
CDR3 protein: CASSVSTGNEQFF

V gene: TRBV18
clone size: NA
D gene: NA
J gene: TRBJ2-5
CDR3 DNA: TGTGCCAGCTCACCATTCCTGGCGGGCAGCCAAGAGACCCAGTACTTC
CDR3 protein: CASSPFLAGSQETQYF

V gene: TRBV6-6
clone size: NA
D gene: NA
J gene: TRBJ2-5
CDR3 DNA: TGTGCCAGCAGTCCCTCCCGACTGGCAGAGACCCAGTACTTC
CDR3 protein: CASSPSRLAETQYF

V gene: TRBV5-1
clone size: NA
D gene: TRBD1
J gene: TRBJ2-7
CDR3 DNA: TGCGCCAGCAGCAAGGGGGACAGAACCTACGAGCAGTACTTC
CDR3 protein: CASSKGDRTYEQYF

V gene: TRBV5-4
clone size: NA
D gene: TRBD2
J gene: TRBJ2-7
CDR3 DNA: TGTGCCAGCAGCCTCGGGACTAGCGGGTACTACGAGCAGTACTTC
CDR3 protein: CASSLGTSGYYEQYF

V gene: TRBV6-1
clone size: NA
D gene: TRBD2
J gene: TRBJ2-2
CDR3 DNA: TGTGCCAGCAGTGACAGCGGGAGGACGAACACCGGGGAGCTGTTTTTT
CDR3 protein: CASSDSGRTNTGELFF

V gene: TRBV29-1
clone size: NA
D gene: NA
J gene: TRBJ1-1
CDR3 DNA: TGCAGCGTTGAATTTGGTGGAGTCGGCACTGAAGCTTTCTTT
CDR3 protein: CSVEFGGVGTEAFF

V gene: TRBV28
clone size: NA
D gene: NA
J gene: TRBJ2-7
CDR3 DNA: TGTGCCACCTCGGTGGGCTTTTCCTACGAGCAGTACTTC
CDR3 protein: CATSVGFSYEQYF

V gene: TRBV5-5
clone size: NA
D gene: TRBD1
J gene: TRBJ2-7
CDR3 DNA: TGTGCCAGCAGCCGAGGGACAGGAAACTACGAGCAGTACTTC
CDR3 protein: CASSRGTGNYEQYF